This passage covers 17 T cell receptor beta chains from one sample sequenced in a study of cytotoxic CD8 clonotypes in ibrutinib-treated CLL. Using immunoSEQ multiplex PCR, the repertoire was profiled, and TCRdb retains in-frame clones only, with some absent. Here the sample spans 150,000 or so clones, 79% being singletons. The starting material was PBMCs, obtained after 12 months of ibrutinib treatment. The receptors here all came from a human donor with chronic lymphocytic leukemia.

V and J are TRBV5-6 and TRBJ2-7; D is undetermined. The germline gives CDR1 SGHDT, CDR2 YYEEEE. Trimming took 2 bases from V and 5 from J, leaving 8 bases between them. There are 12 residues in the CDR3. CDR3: CASSFVTDEQYF. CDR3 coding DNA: TGTGCCAGCAGCTTTGTAACGGACGAGCAGTACTTC.

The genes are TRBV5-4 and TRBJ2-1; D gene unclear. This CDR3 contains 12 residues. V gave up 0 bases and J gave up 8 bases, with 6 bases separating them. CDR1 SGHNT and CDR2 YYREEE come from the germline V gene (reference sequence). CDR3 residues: CASSLVGDEQFF. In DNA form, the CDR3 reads TGTGCCAGCAGCTTGGTAGGCGATGAGCAGTTCTTC.

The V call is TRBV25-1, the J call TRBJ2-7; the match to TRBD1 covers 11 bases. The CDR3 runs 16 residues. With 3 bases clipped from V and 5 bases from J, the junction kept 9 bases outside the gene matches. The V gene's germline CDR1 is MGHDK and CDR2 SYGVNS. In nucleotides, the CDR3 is TGTGCCAGCAGTGATCAGGACAGGGGGCTACTAGACGAGCAGTACTTC. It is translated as CASSDQDRGLLDEQYF.

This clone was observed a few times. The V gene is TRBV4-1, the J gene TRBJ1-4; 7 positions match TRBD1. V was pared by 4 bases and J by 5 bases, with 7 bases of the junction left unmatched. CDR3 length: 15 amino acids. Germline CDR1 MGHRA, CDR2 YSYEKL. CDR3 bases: TGCGCCAGCAGCCCCCGGACAGGTTGGAATGAAAAACTGTTTTTT. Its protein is CASSPRTGWNEKLFF.

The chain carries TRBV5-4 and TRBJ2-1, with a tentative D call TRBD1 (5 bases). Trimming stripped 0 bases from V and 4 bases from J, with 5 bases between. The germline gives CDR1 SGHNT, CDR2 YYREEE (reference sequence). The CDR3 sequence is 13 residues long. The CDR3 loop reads CASSLDRYNEQFF. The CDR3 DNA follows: TGTGCCAGCAGCTTGGACAGGTACAATGAGCAGTTCTTC.

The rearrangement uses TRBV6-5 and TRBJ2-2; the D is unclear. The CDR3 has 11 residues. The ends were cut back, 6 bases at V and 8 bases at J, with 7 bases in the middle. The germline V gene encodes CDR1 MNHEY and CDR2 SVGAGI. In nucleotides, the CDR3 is TGTGCCAGCAGCTCCCTAGGGGAGCTGTTTTTT. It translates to CASSSLGELFF.

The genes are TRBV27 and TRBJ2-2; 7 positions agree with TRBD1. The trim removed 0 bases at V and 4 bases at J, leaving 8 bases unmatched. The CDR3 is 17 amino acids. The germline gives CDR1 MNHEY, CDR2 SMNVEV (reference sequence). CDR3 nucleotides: TGTGCCAGCAGTTTATCACAGGGGTCAATAAGCACCGGGGAGCTGTTTTTT. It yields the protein CASSLSQGSISTGELFF.

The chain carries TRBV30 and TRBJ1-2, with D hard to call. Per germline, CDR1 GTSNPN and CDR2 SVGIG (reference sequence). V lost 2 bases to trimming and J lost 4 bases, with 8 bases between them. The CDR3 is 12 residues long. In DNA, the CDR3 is TGTGCCTGGAGTACTTCCCTCTATGGCTACACCTTC. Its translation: CAWSTSLYGYTF.

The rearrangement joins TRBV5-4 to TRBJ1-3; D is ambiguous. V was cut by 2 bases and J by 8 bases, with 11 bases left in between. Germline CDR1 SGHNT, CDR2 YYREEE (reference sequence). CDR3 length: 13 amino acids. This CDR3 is CASSFPGTDTIYF. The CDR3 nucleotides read TGTGCCAGCAGCTTTCCGGGAACGGACACCATATATTTT.

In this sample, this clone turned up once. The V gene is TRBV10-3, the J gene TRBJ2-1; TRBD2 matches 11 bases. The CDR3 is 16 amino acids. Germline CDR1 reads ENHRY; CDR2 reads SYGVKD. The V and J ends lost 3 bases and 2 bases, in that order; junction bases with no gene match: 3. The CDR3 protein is CAISDNSGRAYNEQFF. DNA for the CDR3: TGTGCCATCAGTGATAATAGCGGGAGGGCCTACAATGAGCAGTTCTTC.

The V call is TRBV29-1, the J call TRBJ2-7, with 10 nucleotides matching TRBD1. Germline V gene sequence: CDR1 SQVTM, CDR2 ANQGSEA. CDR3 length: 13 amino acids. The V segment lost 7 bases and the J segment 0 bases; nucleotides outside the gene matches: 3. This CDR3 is CSGGQGSSYEQYF. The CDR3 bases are TGCAGCGGGGGACAGGGGAGCTCCTACGAGCAGTACTTC.

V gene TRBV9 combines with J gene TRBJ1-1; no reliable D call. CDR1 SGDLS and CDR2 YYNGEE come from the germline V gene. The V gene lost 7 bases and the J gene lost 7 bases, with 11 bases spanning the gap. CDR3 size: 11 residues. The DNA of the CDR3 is TGTGCCAGCGGGGTGGTGAATGAAGCTTTCTTT. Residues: CASGVVNEAFF.

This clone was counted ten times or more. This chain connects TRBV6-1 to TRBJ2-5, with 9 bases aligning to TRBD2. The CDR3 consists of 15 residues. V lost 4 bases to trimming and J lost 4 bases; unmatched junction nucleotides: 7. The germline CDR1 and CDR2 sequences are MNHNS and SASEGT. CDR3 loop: CASSVVAGEGETQYF. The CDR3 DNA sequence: TGTGCCAGCAGTGTGGTAGCGGGAGAAGGAGAGACCCAGTACTTC.

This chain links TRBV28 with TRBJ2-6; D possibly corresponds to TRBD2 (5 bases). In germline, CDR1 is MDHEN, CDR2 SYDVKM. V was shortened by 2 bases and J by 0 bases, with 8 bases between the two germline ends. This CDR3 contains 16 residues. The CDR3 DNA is TGTGCCAGCAGTTTACTGGCGGGCTCTGGGGCCAACGTCCTGACTTTC. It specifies CASSLLAGSGANVLTF.

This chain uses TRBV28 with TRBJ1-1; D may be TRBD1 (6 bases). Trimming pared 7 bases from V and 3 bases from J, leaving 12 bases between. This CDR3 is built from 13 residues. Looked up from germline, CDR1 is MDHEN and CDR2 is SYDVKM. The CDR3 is CASITGLYTEAFF. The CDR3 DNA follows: TGTGCCAGCATCACAGGGCTTTACACTGAAGCTTTCTTT.

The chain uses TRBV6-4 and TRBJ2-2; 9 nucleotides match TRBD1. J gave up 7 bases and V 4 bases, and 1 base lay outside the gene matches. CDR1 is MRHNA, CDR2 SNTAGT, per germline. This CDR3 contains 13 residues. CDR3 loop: CASSADRGGELFF. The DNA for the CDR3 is TGTGCCAGCAGTGCGGACAGGGGCGGGGAGCTGTTTTTT.

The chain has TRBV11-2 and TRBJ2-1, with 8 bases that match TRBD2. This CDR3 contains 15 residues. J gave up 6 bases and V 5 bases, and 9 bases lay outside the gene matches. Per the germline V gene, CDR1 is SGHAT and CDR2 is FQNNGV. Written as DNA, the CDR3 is TGTGCCAGCAGCAAAATAGCGGGAACCGTCAATGAGCAGTTCTTC. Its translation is CASSKIAGTVNEQFF.